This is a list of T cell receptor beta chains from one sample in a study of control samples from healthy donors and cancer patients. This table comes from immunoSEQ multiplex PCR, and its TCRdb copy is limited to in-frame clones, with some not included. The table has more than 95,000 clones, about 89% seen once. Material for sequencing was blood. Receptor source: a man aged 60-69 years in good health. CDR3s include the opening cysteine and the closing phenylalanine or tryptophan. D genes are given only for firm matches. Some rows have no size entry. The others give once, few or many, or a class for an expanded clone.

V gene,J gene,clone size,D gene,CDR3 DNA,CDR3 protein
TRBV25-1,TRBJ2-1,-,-,TGTGCCAGCAGTGCAGAGGGACGAGGAGACTACAATGAGCAGTTCTTC,CASSAEGRGDYNEQFF
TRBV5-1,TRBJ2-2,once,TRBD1,TGCGCCACCAGCGACAGGGGGCAGTTGGACACCGGGGAGCTGTTTTTT,CATSDRGQLDTGELFF
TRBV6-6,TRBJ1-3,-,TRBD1,TGTGCCAGCAGTTACTACGACAGGGCTGGAAACACCATATATTTT,CASSYYDRAGNTIYF
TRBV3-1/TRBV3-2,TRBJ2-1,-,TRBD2,TGTGCCAGCAGCCAAGGGACTAGCGGGGGGAATGAGCAGTTCTTC,CASSQGTSGGNEQFF
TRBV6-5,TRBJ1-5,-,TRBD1,TGTGCCAGCAGGGGTGCAGGGGGGAGCAATCAGCCCCAGCATTTT,CASRGAGGSNQPQHF
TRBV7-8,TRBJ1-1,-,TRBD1,TGTGCCAGCAGCTTGTCAGGGGGGAACACTGAAGCTTTCTTT,CASSLSGGNTEAFF
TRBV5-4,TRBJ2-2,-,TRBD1,TGTGCCAGCACCAAACCTATGACAGGGTCGAACACCGGGGAGCTGTTTTTT,CASTKPMTGSNTGELFF
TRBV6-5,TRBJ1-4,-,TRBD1,TGTGCCAGCAGGGCTTTAGTGAACAGGGGAGAAAAACTGTTTTTT,CASRALVNRGEKLFF
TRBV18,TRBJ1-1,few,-,TGTGCCAGCTCACCGCGGAAAGACACGCCCAACACTGAAGCTTTCTTT,CASSPRKDTPNTEAFF
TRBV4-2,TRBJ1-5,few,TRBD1,TGTGCCAGCAGCCAACCGGGACAGAGTTATCAGCCCCAGCATTTT,CASSQPGQSYQPQHF